Below are 8 T cell receptor beta chains sequenced from a single sample in a study of Ad26.COV2.S vaccination and SARS-CoV-2 variants. Treatment of the sample: roughly 19 received Ad26.COV2.S at low or high dose, single or two shots; roughly 5 received placebo; per-sample allocation not given. Samples came from day 63 after the first vaccine or placebo injection. Measured with immunoSEQ multiplex PCR; TCRdb has only the in-frame clones, and not every one. The table shows over 400,000 clones, with 80% to 95% occurring only once. The material sequenced was peripheral blood, taken in a trial of Ad26.COV2.S vaccine versus placebo. The receptor set was obtained from a person between 18 and 59 years old who received the Ad26.COV2.S COVID-19 vaccine or a placebo.

V and J are TRBV10-3 and TRBJ2-1; TRBD2 agrees at 11 bases. The trim removed 10 bases at V and 6 bases at J, leaving 8 bases unmatched. Germline CDR1 reads ENHRY; CDR2 reads SYGVKD. This CDR3 is 14 amino acids long. CDR3: CATRLAGTINEQFF. The CDR3, as DNA: TGTGCCACCAGACTAGCGGGAACCATCAATGAGCAGTTCTTC.

This clone has only one observation. The V gene is TRBV7-2, the J gene TRBJ2-7; 8 bases are a match to TRBD1. This CDR3 spans 15 amino acids. Germline trimming cut 5 bases from V and 5 bases from J; bases unmatched to any gene: 11. Germline CDR1 and CDR2: SGHTA and FQGNSA. Here the CDR3 DNA reads TGTGCCAGCAGCCCGAGGGACAGGAGAATTGACGAGCAGTACTTC. It translates to CASSPRDRRIDEQYF.

The chain carries TRBV6-1 and TRBJ2-3, with TRBD1 matching 9 bases. The CDR3 is 15 amino acids. J was trimmed by 7 bases and V by 0 bases; bases with no gene match: 5. Looked up from germline, CDR1 is MNHNS and CDR2 is SASEGT. The CDR3 region is CASSEAGTGLNTQYF. The CDR3 region has the DNA TGTGCCAGCAGTGAAGCCGGGACAGGGTTAAATACGCAGTATTTT.

The chain couples TRBV25-1 to TRBJ2-7; TRBD1 matches 9 bases. The CDR3 runs to 14 residues. V dropped 5 bases and J dropped 0; count of bases not matched to a gene: 2. Per germline, CDR1 MGHDK and CDR2 SYGVNS. This chain's CDR3 is CASSPTGGSYEQYF. DNA of the CDR3: TGTGCCAGCAGTCCGACAGGGGGCTCCTACGAGCAGTACTTC.

V is TRBV10-3 and J is TRBJ2-7; 7 positions agree with TRBD1. CDR1 and CDR2 (germline): ENHRY, SYGVKD. CDR3 length equals 16 residues. The V segment lost 3 bases and the J segment 1 base; nucleotides outside the gene matches: 9. DNA of the CDR3: TGTGCCATCAGTGACCCGAGGGGGCGGATATCCTACGAGCAGTACTTC. This translates into CAISDPRGRISYEQYF.

The chain combines TRBV5-6 with TRBJ2-5; 9 positions match TRBD2. Germline CDR1 is SGHDT and CDR2 is YYEEEE. Trimming at V came to 4 bases and at J to 1 base, leaving 8 bases not matched to a gene. The CDR3 runs 16 residues. The CDR3, as DNA: TGTGCCAGCAGCGCGCTGGCGGGAGGGATCCAAGAGACCCAGTACTTC. Its protein product is CASSALAGGIQETQYF.

The CDR3 coding sequence is TGTGCCAGCAGTTTATACCTACCCGGGGAGCTGTTTTTT. Translation gives CASSLYLPGELFF. The chain uses TRBV27 and TRBJ2-2, with unresolved D. This CDR3 spans 13 amino acids. Trimming took off 1 base at V and 6 bases at J, with 6 bases between the two ends. Germline CDR1 and CDR2: MNHEY and SMNVEV (reference sequence).

This clone has only one observation. The rearrangement links TRBV28 to TRBJ1-2; 9 bases align to TRBD1. With 5 bases clipped from V and 7 bases from J, the junction kept 5 bases outside the gene matches. The CDR3 is 13 amino acids. Germline CDR1 is MDHEN and CDR2 is SYDVKM. The CDR3 region has the DNA TGTGCCAGCAGTCCGGGGGACAGGGTTGGCTACACCTTC. Translation: CASSPGDRVGYTF.